These 4 T cell receptor beta chains came from one sample sequenced in a study of identical twins. TCRdb reanalysed the 5' RACE reads using MiXCR and keeps one entry per CDR3 protein. The sample contains about 570,000 distinct CDR3 sequences, roughly 9.9% of which appear only once. The same specimen was also included in a second study, on yellow fever vaccine responses in identical twins.

Sequencing was carried out using PBMCs. Receptor source: a woman between 18 and 30 years old in good health.

This clonotype was counted between two and nine times. The chain joins TRBV5-1 to TRBJ2-1; no definite D call. V lost 4 bases, J lost 9 bases, and 23 bases lay in between. The CDR3 loop spans 16 amino acids. Germline V gives CDR1 SGHRS, CDR2 YFSETQ. Here the CDR3 DNA reads TGCGCCAGCAGCCTGCCCAGTATGGCAGGCGGTGGTGAGCAGTTCTTC. As protein: CASSLPSMAGGGEQFF.

The sample holds many counts of this clonotype. The chain has TRBV4-3 and TRBJ2-1, with 14 bases matching TRBD2. CDR1 is LGHNA, CDR2 YSLEER, per germline. V lost 3 bases to trimming and J lost 0 bases; unmatched junction nucleotides: 1. This CDR3 has 17 residues. The CDR3 spells CASSQGTSGSSYNEQFF. The CDR3 DNA sequence: TGCGCCAGCAGCCAGGGGACTAGCGGGAGCTCCTACAATGAGCAGTTCTTC.

This clonotype turned up a few times. V and J are TRBV20-1 and TRBJ2-7; perhaps TRBD2 as D (7 bases). CDR3 length equals 17 residues. V was pared by 0 bases and J by 4 bases, with 22 bases between. CDR1 and CDR2 (germline): DFQATT, SNEGSKA (reference sequence). The CDR3 region has the DNA TGCAGTGCTAGAGACCTACTACGTCACAGGGAGGGTTACGAGCAGTACTTC. Translated: CSARDLLRHREGYEQYF.

With respect to this clonotype: A read error is possible here, since a much larger clone lies one base away. The chain joins TRBV11-2 to TRBJ2-1; D ambiguous. The CDR3 contains 18 residues. Looked up from germline, CDR1 is SGHAT and CDR2 is FQNNGV. DNA of the CDR3: TGTGCCAGCAGCTTAGTTGTTCTCGGGCAGATCTCAAACAATGAGCATTTCTTC. Its translation: CASSLVVLGQISNNEHFF.